The entry below gives a single TCR beta chain sequence along with its context. Its antigen is as yet unknown. Over several immunoSEQ plates, each subset's genomic DNA was distributed in even portions. Original handling: ImmunoSEQ supplied junction-only sequences lacking quality scores, so filtering was different. TCRdb's copy holds only in-frame clones and misses some; the assay was immunoSEQ multiplex PCR. V, J and clone size derive from that table, while D and trimming were established from the DNA sequence. The table lists more than 2 million clones, 90% to 95% of them singletons. The sample belongs to a study of shared clonotypes between healthy human individuals. Overall study results and limits: Estimated richness was generally greater in naive than memory subsets. Relative to clonotypes present in all four donors, those not shared had lower generation probabilities.

The ends lost 0 bases at V and 15 bases at J; junction bases unmatched: 11. This CDR3 is 16 amino acids long. Germline CDR1 SGDLS, CDR2 YYNGEE. Positive CCR7 selection of CD45RO-negative cells yielded the naive CD8 cells, and terminally differentiated effector memory CD45RA+ cells were excluded. This sequence joins TRBV9 and TRBJ2-1, with 14 bases identical to TRBD2. This TCR derives from a man aged 18-30 years in good health. Some clones in this sample may be carry-over from other donors' samples. Sample: naive CD8+ T cells from PBMCs. The CDR3 DNA reads as TGTGCCAGCAGCGTAGAGGGACTAGCGGGAGCTGTTCCCCCGTTCTTC. It is translated as CASSVEGLAGAVPPFF. Combining the CDR3 with reference TRBV9 and TRBJ2-1 gives the whole variable domain DSGVTQTPKHLITATGQRVTLRCSPRSGDLSVYWYQQSLDQGLQFLIQYYNGEERAKGNILERFSAQQFPDLHSELNLSSLELGDSALYFCASSVEGLAGAVPPFFGPGTRLTVL.